This T cell receptor (beta chain) is drawn from a study of CD8 T cells in Susac syndrome. Reverse transcription of roughly 0.45 to 1 ug RNA was performed with random hexamers. TCRdb independently ran MiXCR on the immunoSEQ multiplex PCR reads; one entry per CDR3 protein. Of approximately 100,000 distinct CDR3 sequences in the sample, about 90% were seen once. The CDR3 contains 14 residues. Trimming shortened V by 0 bases and J by 0 bases, and 7 bases separated the two germline ends. CDR1 is SGDLS and CDR2 is YYNGEE in the germline V gene. This clonotype originated in a human donor in good health. The chain couples TRBV9 to TRBJ2-7, with a weak D call TRBD1 (5 bases). The specimen sequenced was CD8+ T cells from PBMCs. For the CDR3, the DNA is TGTGCCAGCAGCGTAGGACAGTACTCCTACGAGCAGTACTTC. Encoded protein: CASSVGQYSYEQYF.